These 26 T cell receptor beta chains originate from one sample sequenced in a study of cytomegalovirus exposure and HLA in healthy donors. Produced via immunoSEQ multiplex PCR; TCRdb's table is partial and in-frame only. There are around 300,000 clones in the sample; around 90% occur only once, and approximately 1% lies in the top ten. The sequencing sample was made of PBMCs. Receptors originate from a woman in her 30s in good health and CMV-seropositive.

The rearrangement links TRBV5-4 to TRBJ2-1; 12 nucleotides line up with TRBD2. The CDR3 totals 12 residues. The germline V gene encodes CDR1 SGHNT and CDR2 YYREEE (reference sequence). The J segment lost 13 bases and the V segment lost 4 bases, leaving 3 bases of the junction unmatched. The CDR3 here is CASSTTSGSQFF. In DNA, the CDR3 is TGTGCCAGCAGCACGACTAGCGGGAGTCAGTTCTTC.

The chain has TRBV5-7 and TRBJ2-2; a possible D gene is TRBD2 (7 bases). Being an ORF, TRBV5-7 has a function that is uncertain. The CDR3 runs 19 residues. V lost 3 bases and J 0 bases, leaving 21 bases between the germline ends. The chain's CDR3 is CASSSVCPGGRTNTGELFF. DNA for the CDR3: TGTGCCAGCAGCTCCGTGTGTCCCGGGGGGCGGACGAACACCGGGGAGCTGTTTTTT.

Comment on this clone: This sample includes further DNA sequences coding for the same CDR3. J is TRBJ1-5 and V is TRBV28; no clear D. The germline V and J ends were trimmed by 3 bases and 4 bases, with 4 bases remaining between them. This CDR3 comprises 12 residues. Looked up from germline, CDR1 is MDHEN and CDR2 is SYDVKM. CDR3 coding DNA: TGTGCCAGCAGTTTGGAGAATCAGCCCCAGCATTTT. This encodes CASSLENQPQHF.

V and J are TRBV28 and TRBJ1-4; possibly TRBD1 for D (6 bases). CDR1 and CDR2 from the germline V gene are MDHEN and SYDVKM. Between the trimmed V and J ends, which lost 8 bases and 8 bases, there was a span of 18 bases. The CDR3 is 14 amino acids. The CDR3 region is CASDMAGEKEKLFF. The CDR3 DNA reads TGTGCCAGCGACATGGCAGGGGAGAAAGAAAAACTGTTTTTT.

The rearrangement links TRBV2 to TRBJ2-1, with 14 bases that match TRBD2. Germline loops: CDR1 SNHLY, CDR2 FYNNEI. The CDR3 totals 13 residues. The trim removed 6 bases at V and 9 bases at J, leaving 1 base unmatched. CDR3 residues: CASRGLAGGEQFF. CDR3 DNA sequence: TGTGCCAGCAGAGGACTAGCGGGAGGTGAGCAGTTCTTC.

The V and J genes are TRBV12-5 and TRBJ1-1; D gene uncertain. Trimming removed 1 base from V and 1 base from J, with 10 bases in between. From germline, CDR1 is LGHNT and CDR2 FRNRAP. The CDR3 sequence is 15 residues long. The CDR3 region is CASGLDRAKNTEAFF. CDR3 DNA: TGTGCTAGTGGTTTGGACCGGGCGAAGAACACTGAAGCTTTCTTT.

The chain has TRBV6-5 and TRBJ2-5; tentative D call: TRBD1 (5 bases). Deletions cut 3 bases from V and 5 bases from J, with 10 bases between. CDR3 length: 13 residues. Germline V gives CDR1 MNHEY, CDR2 SVGAGI. The DNA for the CDR3 is TGTGCCAGCAGTTATCAGGGTGATGAGACCCAGTACTTC. This encodes CASSYQGDETQYF.

This chain links TRBV9 with TRBJ2-7, with D uncertain. Germline loops: CDR1 SGDLS, CDR2 YYNGEE. The CDR3 spans 12 residues. V lost 2 bases and J lost 6, with 9 bases in between. CDR3: CASSVALGEQYF. For the CDR3, the DNA is TGTGCCAGCAGCGTGGCTCTCGGCGAGCAGTACTTC.

The chain couples TRBV4-3 to TRBJ2-7; 10 positions match TRBD2. V gave up 0 bases and J gave up 5 bases; unmatched junction bases: 7. Looked up from germline, CDR1 is LGHNA and CDR2 is YSLEER. The length of the CDR3 is 16 residues. The CDR3 region has the DNA TGCGCCAGCAGCCAAGATCTTGCGCTAGCGGGAGACGAGCAGTACTTC. It is translated as CASSQDLALAGDEQYF.

This chain uses TRBV5-1 with TRBJ2-7; 8 bases fit TRBD1. Germline CDR1 and CDR2: SGHRS and YFSETQ. V gave up 6 bases and J gave up 5 bases; unmatched junction bases: 13. The CDR3 contains 15 residues. The CDR3 is CASTKGRTGLDEQYF. The CDR3 DNA reads TGCGCCAGCACAAAAGGAAGGACAGGGCTGGACGAGCAGTACTTC.

The rearrangement links TRBV5-1 to TRBJ1-2; TRBD1 agrees at 7 bases. Germline lookup yields CDR1 SGHRS and CDR2 YFSETQ. The CDR3 contains 16 residues. The J segment lost 7 bases and the V segment lost 2 bases, leaving 14 bases of the junction unmatched. This chain's CDR3 is CASSLRSWDSQGGYTF. The CDR3 DNA sequence: TGCGCCAGCAGCTTACGATCCTGGGACAGTCAGGGTGGCTACACCTTC.

The J gene is TRBJ1-2, the V gene TRBV9; D is perhaps TRBD1 (5 bases). Germline V gives CDR1 SGDLS, CDR2 YYNGEE. The length of the CDR3 is 14 residues. Trimming removed 0 bases from V and 4 bases from J, with 10 bases in between. The CDR3 nucleotides read TGTGCCAGCAGCGTAGGGGGTAGGGGCTATGGCTACACCTTC. Translated: CASSVGGRGYGYTF.

The V and J genes are TRBV5-1 and TRBJ2-5; D may be TRBD2 (6 bases). CDR3 length: 15 amino acids. Germline V CDR1 and CDR2: SGHRS, YFSETQ. The ends were cut back, 0 bases at V and 4 bases at J, with 13 bases in the middle. The CDR3 loop is CASSLAVASVETQYF. For the CDR3, the DNA is TGCGCCAGCAGCTTGGCCGTGGCTAGCGTAGAGACCCAGTACTTC.

This chain connects TRBV9 to TRBJ2-3; D may be TRBD1 (6 bases). CDR1 is SGDLS and CDR2 is YYNGEE in the germline V gene. The CDR3 consists of 13 residues. Trimming removed 0 bases at V and 11 bases at J, with 13 bases between. The CDR3 reads CASSVETGRGQYF. In DNA form, the CDR3 reads TGTGCCAGCAGCGTAGAGACAGGACGGGGGCAGTATTTT.

DNA of the CDR3: TGTGCCAGCAGTCCCGAACAGGGCTTGGGCGGGGAGCTGTTTTTT. This gives the protein CASSPEQGLGGELFF. The rearrangement uses TRBV2 and TRBJ2-2; possible D gene TRBD1, 6 bases. The CDR3 length is 15 residues. CDR1 and CDR2 (germline): SNHLY, FYNNEI. V was pared by 5 bases and J by 7 bases, with 17 bases between.

The chain couples TRBV7-2 to TRBJ2-1, with D possibly matching TRBD1 (6 bases). The V end lost 7 bases, the J end lost 6 bases, and 19 bases lay between the germline ends. Looked up from germline, CDR1 is SGHTA and CDR2 is FQGNSA. CDR3 length equals 15 residues. For the CDR3, the DNA is TGTGCCAGCAAAAGTGTCGGGCAGGGGATCAATGAGCAGTTCTTC. It is translated as CASKSVGQGINEQFF. Drawing the rest from reference TRBV7-2 and TRBJ2-1, the complete variable domain is GAGVSQSPSNKVTEKGKDVELRCDPISGHTALYWYRQSLGQGLEFLIYFQGNSAPDKSGLPSDRFSAERTGGSVSTLTIQRTQQEDSAVYLCASKSVGQGINEQFFGPGTRLTVL.

This chain uses TRBV4-2 with TRBJ2-7, with D perhaps given as TRBD1 or TRBD2 (5 bases each). CDR1 and CDR2 (germline): LGHNA, YNFKEQ. The CDR3 loop spans 16 amino acids. V was trimmed by 0 bases and J by 1 base, leaving 13 bases between them. CDR3: CASSQDRGPLSYEQYF. The CDR3 DNA sequence: TGTGCCAGCAGCCAAGATCGGGGCCCCCTTTCCTACGAGCAGTACTTC.

The chain recombines TRBV25-1 with TRBJ1-2; D remains ambiguous. The ends were cut back, 1 base at V and 6 bases at J, with 6 bases in the middle. Germline CDR1 is MGHDK and CDR2 is SYGVNS. The CDR3 contains 12 residues. CDR3 sequence: CASSESVDGYTF. The CDR3 coding sequence is TGTGCCAGCAGTGAATCAGTGGATGGCTACACCTTC.

This rearrangement joins TRBV9 to TRBJ1-4; 7 nucleotides agree with TRBD1. J lost 0 bases, V lost 4 bases, and 9 bases had no gene match. Germline V gene data show CDR1 as SGDLS and CDR2 as YYNGEE. This CDR3 has 17 residues. The CDR3 spells CASSSRAGGTTNEKLFF. CDR3 nucleotide sequence: TGTGCCAGCAGCTCCCGGGCAGGGGGAACAACTAATGAAAAACTGTTTTTT.

J is TRBJ1-2 and V is TRBV13, with D uncertain. Trimming pared 1 base from V and 7 bases from J, leaving 13 bases between. Germline loops: CDR1 PRHDT, CDR2 FYEKMQ (reference sequence). CDR3 size: 14 residues. CDR3 in amino acids: CASSLVSGTGGYTF. The CDR3 region has the DNA TGTGCCAGCAGCTTAGTTTCCGGAACGGGTGGCTACACCTTC. Full variable domain (outside the CDR3, taken from reference TRBV13 and TRBJ1-2): AAGVIQSPRHLIKEKRETATLKCYPIPRHDTVYWYQQGPGQDPQFLISFYEKMQSDKGSIPDRFSAQQFSDYHSELNMSSLELGDSALYFCASSLVSGTGGYTFGSGTRLTVV.

V and J are TRBV28 and TRBJ1-2, with D perhaps matching TRBD1 (6 bases). V lost 6 bases and J lost 4, with 12 bases in between. The germline V gene encodes CDR1 MDHEN and CDR2 SYDVKM. There are 13 residues in the CDR3. The CDR3 sequence: CASRPGGLYGYTF. The CDR3 nucleotides are TGTGCCAGCAGACCTGGGGGGCTCTATGGCTACACCTTC.

V is TRBV21-1 and J is TRBJ2-3. TRBV21-1 is a listed pseudogene. The CDR3 loop spans 20 amino acids. CDR3 region: CATPGRGGVAPRYHTDTQYF. As DNA, the CDR3 is TGTGCCACCCCGGGCAGGGGAGGAGTGGCCCCCCGATATCACACAGATACGCAGTATTTT.

The chain couples TRBV5-1 to TRBJ2-3; TRBD1 matches at 8 bases. This CDR3 spans 15 amino acids. Trimming removed 2 bases from V and 3 bases from J; junction bases left unmatched: 5. Germline CDR1 reads SGHRS; CDR2 reads YFSETQ. The CDR3 sequence: CASSLGTGWTDTQYF. DNA for the CDR3: TGCGCCAGCAGCTTAGGGACAGGTTGGACAGATACGCAGTATTTT.

The chain couples TRBV9 to TRBJ1-1; D might be TRBD1 (5 bases). The V gene's germline CDR1 is SGDLS and CDR2 YYNGEE. The V end was cut by 3 bases, the J end by 3 bases, with 12 bases between. The CDR3 is 14 amino acids. CDR3 region: CASSADGTYTEAFF. The CDR3 DNA follows: TGTGCCAGCAGCGCGGACGGGACCTACACTGAAGCTTTCTTT.

Written as DNA, the CDR3 is TGTGCCAGCAGTTTCTCCGGACAGGGGGACGGCTACACCTTC. It yields the protein CASSFSGQGDGYTF. This chain links TRBV28 with TRBJ1-2; TRBD1 matches at 10 bases. The ends lost 3 bases at V and 8 bases at J; junction bases unmatched: 6. From germline, CDR1 is MDHEN and CDR2 SYDVKM. The CDR3 is 14 residues long.

This clone occurred a few times. The chain couples TRBV7-2 to TRBJ2-7; D may be TRBD2 (5 bases). CDR3 length: 12 residues. V gave up 2 bases and J gave up 6 bases, with 8 bases separating them. Germline loops: CDR1 SGHTA, CDR2 FQGNSA. CDR3 amino acids: CASSLTGVEQYF. Here the CDR3 DNA reads TGTGCCAGCAGCTTAACCGGGGTCGAGCAGTACTTC.